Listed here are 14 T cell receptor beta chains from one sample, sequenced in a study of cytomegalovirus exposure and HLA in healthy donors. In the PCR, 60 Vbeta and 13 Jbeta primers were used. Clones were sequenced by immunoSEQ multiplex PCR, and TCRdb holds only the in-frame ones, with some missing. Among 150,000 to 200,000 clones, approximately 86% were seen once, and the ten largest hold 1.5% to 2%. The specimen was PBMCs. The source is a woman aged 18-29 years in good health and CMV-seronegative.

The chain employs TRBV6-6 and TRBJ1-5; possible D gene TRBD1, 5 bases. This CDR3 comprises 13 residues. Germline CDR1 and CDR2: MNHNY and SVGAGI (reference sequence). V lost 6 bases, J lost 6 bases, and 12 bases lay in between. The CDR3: CASSNRRVQPQHF. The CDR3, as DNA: TGTGCCAGCAGCAACAGGAGGGTTCAGCCCCAGCATTTT.

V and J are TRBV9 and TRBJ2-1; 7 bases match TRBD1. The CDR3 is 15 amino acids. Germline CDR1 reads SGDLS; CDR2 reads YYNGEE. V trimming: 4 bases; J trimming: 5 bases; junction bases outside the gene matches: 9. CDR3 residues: CASSPGTEWNNEQFF. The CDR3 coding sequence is TGTGCCAGCAGCCCCGGGACAGAATGGAACAATGAGCAGTTCTTC.

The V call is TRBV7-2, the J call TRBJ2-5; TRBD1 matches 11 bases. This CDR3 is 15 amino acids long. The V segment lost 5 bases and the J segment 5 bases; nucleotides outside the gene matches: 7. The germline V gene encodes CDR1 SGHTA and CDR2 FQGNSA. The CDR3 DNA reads TGTGCCAGCAGCGCCCGGACAGGGGGCGGGGAGACCCAGTACTTC. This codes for CASSARTGGGETQYF.

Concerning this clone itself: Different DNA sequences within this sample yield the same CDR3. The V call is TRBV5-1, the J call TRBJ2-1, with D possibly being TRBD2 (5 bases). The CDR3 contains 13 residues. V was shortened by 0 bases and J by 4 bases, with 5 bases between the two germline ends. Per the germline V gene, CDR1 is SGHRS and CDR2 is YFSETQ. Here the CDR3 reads CASSLGTYNEQFF. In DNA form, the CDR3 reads TGCGCCAGCAGCTTGGGGACTTACAATGAGCAGTTCTTC.

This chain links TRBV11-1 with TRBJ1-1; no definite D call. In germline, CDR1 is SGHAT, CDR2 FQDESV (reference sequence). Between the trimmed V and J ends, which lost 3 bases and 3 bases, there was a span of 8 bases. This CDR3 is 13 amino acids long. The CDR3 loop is CASSFRLDTEAFF. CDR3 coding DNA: TGTGCCAGCAGCTTTCGACTAGACACTGAAGCTTTCTTT.

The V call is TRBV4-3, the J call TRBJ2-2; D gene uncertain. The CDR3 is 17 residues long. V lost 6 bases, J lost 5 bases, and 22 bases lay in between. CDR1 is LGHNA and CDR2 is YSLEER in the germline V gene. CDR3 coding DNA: TGCGCCAGCAGGTACACTGATTTGAGTTCGGAGACCGGGGAGCTGTTTTTT. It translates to CASRYTDLSSETGELFF.

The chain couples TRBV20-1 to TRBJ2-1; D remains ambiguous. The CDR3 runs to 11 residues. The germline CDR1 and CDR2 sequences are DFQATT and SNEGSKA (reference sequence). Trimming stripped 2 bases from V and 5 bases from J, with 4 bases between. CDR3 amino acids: CSARSDNEQFF. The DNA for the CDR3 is TGCAGTGCTAGATCGGACAATGAGCAGTTCTTC.

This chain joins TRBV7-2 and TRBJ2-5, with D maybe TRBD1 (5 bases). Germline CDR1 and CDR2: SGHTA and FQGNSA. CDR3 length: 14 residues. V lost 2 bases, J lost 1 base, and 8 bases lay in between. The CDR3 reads CASSLQGGQETQYF. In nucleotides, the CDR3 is TGTGCCAGCAGCTTACAGGGTGGCCAAGAGACCCAGTACTTC.

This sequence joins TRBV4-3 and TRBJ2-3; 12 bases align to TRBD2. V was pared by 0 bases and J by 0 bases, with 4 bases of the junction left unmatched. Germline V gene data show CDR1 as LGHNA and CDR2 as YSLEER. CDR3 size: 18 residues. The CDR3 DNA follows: TGCGCCAGCAGCCAAGAGCTAGCGGGGGGGCCTAGCACAGATACGCAGTATTTT. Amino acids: CASSQELAGGPSTDTQYF.

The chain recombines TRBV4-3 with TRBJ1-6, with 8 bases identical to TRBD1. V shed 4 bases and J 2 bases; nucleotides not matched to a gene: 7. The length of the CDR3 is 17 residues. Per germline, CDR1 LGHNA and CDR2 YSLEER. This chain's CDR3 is CASSRGQGTTYNSPLHF. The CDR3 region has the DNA TGCGCCAGCAGCCGAGGACAGGGAACGACCTATAATTCACCCCTCCACTTT.

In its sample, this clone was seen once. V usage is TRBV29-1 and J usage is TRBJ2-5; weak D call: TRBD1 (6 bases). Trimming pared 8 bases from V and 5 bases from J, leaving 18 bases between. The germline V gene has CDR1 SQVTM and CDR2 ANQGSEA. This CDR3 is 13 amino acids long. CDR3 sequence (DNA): TGCAGCCTAAAGAGGGGGATCCAGGAGACCCAGTACTTC. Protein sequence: CSLKRGIQETQYF. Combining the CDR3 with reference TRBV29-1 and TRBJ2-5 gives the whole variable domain SAVISQKPSRDICQRGTSLTIQCQVDSQVTMMFWYRQQPGQSLTLIATANQGSEATYESGFVIDKFPISRPNLTFSTLTVSNMSPEDSSIYLCSLKRGIQETQYFGPGTRLLVL.

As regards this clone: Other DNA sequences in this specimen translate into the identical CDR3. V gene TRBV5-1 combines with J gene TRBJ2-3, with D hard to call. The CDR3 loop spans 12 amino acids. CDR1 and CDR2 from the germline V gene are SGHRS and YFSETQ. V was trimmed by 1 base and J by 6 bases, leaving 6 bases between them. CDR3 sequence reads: CASSLTTDTQYF. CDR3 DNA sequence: TGCGCCAGCAGCTTGACAACGGATACGCAGTATTTT. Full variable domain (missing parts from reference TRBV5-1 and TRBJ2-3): KAGVTQTPRYLIKTRGQQVTLSCSPISGHRSVSWYQQTPGQGLQFLFEYFSETQRNKGNFPGRFSGRQFSNSRSEMNVSTLELGDSALYLCASSLTTDTQYFGPGTRLTVL.

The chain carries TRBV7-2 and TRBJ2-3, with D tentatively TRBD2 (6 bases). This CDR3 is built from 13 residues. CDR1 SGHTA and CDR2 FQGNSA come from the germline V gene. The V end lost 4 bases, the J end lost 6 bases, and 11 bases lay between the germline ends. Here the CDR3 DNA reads TGTGCCAGCAGCTCCGGGGAGGAGGATACGCAGTATTTT. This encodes CASSSGEEDTQYF. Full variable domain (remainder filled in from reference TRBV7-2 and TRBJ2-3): GAGVSQSPSNKVTEKGKDVELRCDPISGHTALYWYRQSLGQGLEFLIYFQGNSAPDKSGLPSDRFSAERTGGSVSTLTIQRTQQEDSAVYLCASSSGEEDTQYFGPGTRLTVL.

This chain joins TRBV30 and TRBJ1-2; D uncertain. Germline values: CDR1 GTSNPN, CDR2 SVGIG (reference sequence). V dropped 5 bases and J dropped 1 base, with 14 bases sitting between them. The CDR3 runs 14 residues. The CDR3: CAWERGHYNYGYTF. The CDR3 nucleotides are TGTGCCTGGGAGAGAGGGCACTATAACTATGGCTACACCTTC.